These 22 T cell receptor beta chains share one sample of origin, sequenced in a study of graft-versus-host responses after intestinal transplantation. Their specific antigens are unknown. TCRdb keeps only in-frame clones here, not all; method: immunoSEQ multiplex PCR. The table lists approximately 130,000 clones, 85% to 95% of them singletons. The starting material was unstimulated CD4+ T cells sorted from spleen or lymph node cells, obtained before intestinal transplant. The receptors originated from a human donor who received an intestinal transplant.

The rearrangement links TRBV7-9 to TRBJ1-2; no clear D gene. Per the germline V gene, CDR1 is SEHNR and CDR2 is FQNEAQ (reference sequence). This CDR3 is 15 amino acids long. Trimming took 0 bases from V and 2 from J, leaving 10 bases between them. CDR3 sequence reads: CASSLALVENYGYTF. The CDR3 nucleotides are TGTGCCAGCAGCTTAGCGCTGGTGGAGAACTATGGCTACACCTTC.

This sequence joins TRBV6-5 and TRBJ2-1, with D tentatively TRBD1 or TRBD2 (5 bases each). The CDR3 spans 14 residues. With 7 bases removed from V and 9 bases from J, the gap between germline ends came to 19 bases. Germline CDR1 reads MNHEY; CDR2 reads SVGAGI. CDR3 residues: CASKGSGASVEQFF. The DNA for the CDR3 is TGTGCCAGCAAGGGGTCCGGGGCAAGTGTTGAGCAGTTCTTC.

The rearrangement uses TRBV9 and TRBJ2-7; perhaps TRBD2 as D (5 bases). Germline V gene data show CDR1 as SGDLS and CDR2 as YYNGEE. The germline V and J ends were trimmed by 0 bases and 9 bases, with 16 bases remaining between them. This CDR3 has 14 amino acids. The CDR3 sequence: CASSVVVGPGSQYF. Here the CDR3 DNA reads TGTGCCAGCAGCGTAGTAGTGGGTCCGGGATCGCAGTACTTC.

The chain is built from TRBV9 and TRBJ2-5, with D perhaps assigned TRBD1 or TRBD2 (7 bases each). The V end lost 4 bases, the J end lost 1 base, and 23 bases lay between the germline ends. This CDR3 has 18 amino acids. CDR1 is SGDLS, CDR2 YYNGEE, per germline. The CDR3 DNA reads TGTGCCAGCAGCCCTAGGGGAGGGGGCCGGGACGGCCAAGAGACCCAGTACTTC. Translation gives CASSPRGGGRDGQETQYF.

V usage is TRBV6-6 and J usage is TRBJ2-3; D call uncertain. Germline CDR1 MNHNY, CDR2 SVGAGI (reference sequence). The V end lost 7 bases, the J end lost 1 base, and 9 bases lay between the germline ends. CDR3 size: 13 residues. CDR3 DNA sequence: TGTGCCAGCACCCCGGCCGGCACAGATACGCAGTATTTT. Translating gives CASTPAGTDTQYF.

The chain recombines TRBV7-2 with TRBJ2-1, with TRBD2 as a possible D gene (6 bases). The CDR3 contains 16 residues. The germline CDR1 and CDR2 sequences are SGHTA and FQGNSA. The V end lost 4 bases, the J end lost 0 bases, and 13 bases lay between the germline ends. CDR3 amino acids: CASSSPWGVSYNEQFF. DNA for the CDR3: TGTGCCAGCAGCTCCCCGTGGGGGGTCTCCTACAATGAGCAGTTCTTC.

V usage is TRBV10-3 and J usage is TRBJ1-4; no clear D gene. Trimming removed 10 bases from V and 0 bases from J, with 9 bases in between. Germline V gives CDR1 ENHRY, CDR2 SYGVKD. The CDR3 loop spans 13 amino acids. CDR3 sequence reads: CATQIATNEKLFF. DNA of the CDR3: TGTGCCACCCAGATTGCAACTAATGAAAAACTGTTTTTT.

This clone was seen more than once but under ten times. V gene TRBV7-9 combines with J gene TRBJ1-6; 9 positions match TRBD1. The length of the CDR3 is 13 residues. The J segment lost 7 bases and the V segment lost 9 bases, leaving 4 bases of the junction unmatched. The germline CDR1 and CDR2 sequences are SEHNR and FQNEAQ (reference sequence). In nucleotides, the CDR3 is TGTGCCAGTGGGACAGGGATGAATTCACCCCTCCACTTT. Translated, it gives CASGTGMNSPLHF.

J is TRBJ2-1 and V is TRBV5-1, with D uncertain. The CDR3 sequence is 13 residues long. Deletions cut 1 base from V and 5 bases from J, with 7 bases between. Germline CDR1 is SGHRS and CDR2 is YFSETQ. CDR3 sequence: CASSLNVNNEQFF. The DNA for the CDR3 is TGCGCCAGCAGCTTGAACGTAAACAATGAGCAGTTCTTC.

V is TRBV5-1 and J is TRBJ2-7; 10 nucleotides match TRBD2. Germline V gene sequence: CDR1 SGHRS, CDR2 YFSETQ. V trimming: 0 bases; J trimming: 4 bases; junction bases outside the gene matches: 4. The CDR3 spans 15 residues. The CDR3 is CASSLGLAGSYEQYF. For the CDR3, the DNA is TGCGCCAGCAGCTTGGGACTAGCGGGCTCTTACGAGCAGTACTTC.

The chain carries TRBV6-1 and TRBJ2-5; D ambiguous. CDR3 length equals 13 residues. Germline V gene data show CDR1 as MNHNS and CDR2 as SASEGT. Between the trimmed V and J ends, which lost 6 bases and 2 bases, there was a span of 10 bases. In DNA, the CDR3 is TGTGCCAGCAGCCGGGTACCTCAAGAGACCCAGTACTTC. The encoded protein is CASSRVPQETQYF.

The chain joins TRBV5-1 to TRBJ2-1; 7 bases are a match to TRBD1. The CDR3 length is 18 residues. The V gene's germline CDR1 is SGHRS and CDR2 YFSETQ. The J segment lost 4 bases and the V segment lost 0 bases, leaving 13 bases of the junction unmatched. In DNA, the CDR3 is TGCGCCAGCAGCTTGGCCCGCATTAGACAGGGTGTGTACAATGAGCAGTTCTTC. Translating gives CASSLARIRQGVYNEQFF.

The chain carries TRBV7-9 and TRBJ1-4; 7 positions match TRBD1. CDR3 length: 14 residues. J lost 8 bases, V lost 3 bases, and 6 bases had no gene match. The germline V gene has CDR1 SEHNR and CDR2 FQNEAQ (reference sequence). As DNA, the CDR3 is TGTGCCAGCAGCTTGGGGCAGGGGGAAGAAAAACTGTTTTTT. It yields the protein CASSLGQGEEKLFF.

The CDR3 nucleotides read TGTGCCTGGAGTGTAGTTGGAAACACCATATATTTT. This sequence encodes CAWSVVGNTIYF. The genes are TRBV30 and TRBJ1-3; unclear D gene. Germline V gives CDR1 GTSNPN, CDR2 SVGIG (reference sequence). Between the trimmed V and J ends, which lost 0 bases and 3 bases, there was a span of 3 bases. The CDR3 is 12 amino acids.

The chain carries TRBV6-5 and TRBJ1-5; 8 positions agree with TRBD1. V shed 6 bases and J 5 bases; nucleotides not matched to a gene: 6. Per the germline V gene, CDR1 is MNHEY and CDR2 is SVGAGI. This CDR3 is built from 14 residues. CDR3 residues: CASSTGTGDQPQHF. The CDR3 DNA is TGTGCCAGCAGCACCGGGACAGGTGATCAGCCCCAGCATTTT.

The V and J genes are TRBV5-1 and TRBJ1-1, with D possibly matching TRBD1 (6 bases). The ends were cut back, 0 bases at V and 5 bases at J, with 8 bases in the middle. Germline V gene sequence: CDR1 SGHRS, CDR2 YFSETQ. The CDR3 is 13 residues long. The CDR3: CASSLVQGTEAFF. CDR3 in DNA: TGCGCCAGCAGCTTGGTGCAGGGGACTGAAGCTTTCTTT.

This CDR3 is CASSLTAVRDYEKLFF. As DNA, the CDR3 is TGCGCCAGCAGCTTGACAGCGGTACGGGACTATGAAAAACTGTTTTTT. This chain links TRBV5-1 with TRBJ1-4; D may be TRBD1 (5 bases). The V gene lost 1 base and the J gene lost 6 bases, with 16 bases spanning the gap. The CDR3 is 16 amino acids. Germline V gene sequence: CDR1 SGHRS, CDR2 YFSETQ.

This clone was observed once. The chain uses TRBV11-2 and TRBJ2-6; tentative D call: TRBD1 (5 bases). In germline, CDR1 is SGHAT, CDR2 FQNNGV. CDR3 length equals 18 residues. Deletions cut 8 bases from V and 0 bases from J, with 20 bases between. In nucleotides, the CDR3 is TGTGCCAGCGGTACTATGGGGCCCTCATACTCTGGGGCCAACGTCCTGACTTTC. Its protein product is CASGTMGPSYSGANVLTF.

The rearrangement links TRBV13 to TRBJ1-5; unclear D gene. The germline V gene has CDR1 PRHDT and CDR2 FYEKMQ (reference sequence). V lost 2 bases and J 6 bases, leaving 5 bases between the germline ends. CDR3 size: 12 residues. CDR3 amino acids: CASSLPGQPQHF. CDR3 sequence (DNA): TGTGCCAGCAGCTTACCGGGTCAGCCCCAGCATTTT.

The chain combines TRBV5-8 with TRBJ2-5, with 8 bases identical to TRBD2. Unmatched junction bases numbered 10, after V lost 4 bases and J lost 5 bases. The CDR3 spans 15 residues. CDR1 is SGHTS, CDR2 YDEGEE, per germline. Here the CDR3 DNA reads TGTGCCAGCAGCAAGCAGCGGGGGACTCTGGAGACCCAGTACTTC. It yields the protein CASSKQRGTLETQYF. The whole variable domain, filled in from reference TRBV5-8 and TRBJ2-5, reads EAGVTQSPTHLIKTRGQQATLRCSPISGHTSVYWYQQALGLGLQFLLWYDEGEERNRGNFPPRFSGRQFPNYSSELNVNALELEDSALYLCASSKQRGTLETQYFGPGTRLLVL.

V is TRBV30 and J is TRBJ2-2; D not certain. Germline CDR1 and CDR2: GTSNPN and SVGIG (reference sequence). This CDR3 has 14 amino acids. Trimming removed 0 bases from V and 4 bases from J, with 9 bases in between. The CDR3 is CAWSVSGGTGELFF. CDR3 sequence (DNA): TGTGCCTGGAGTGTTTCGGGCGGCACCGGGGAGCTGTTTTTT.

CDR3 sequence: CASSDFSRRNTEAFF. Here the CDR3 DNA reads TGTGCCAGCAGTGATTTCTCTCGAAGGAACACTGAAGCTTTCTTT. The gene calls are TRBV6-1 and TRBJ1-1; D not resolved. V was pared by 3 bases and J by 1 base, with 12 bases between. The CDR3 consists of 15 residues. Germline V CDR1 and CDR2: MNHNS, SASEGT.